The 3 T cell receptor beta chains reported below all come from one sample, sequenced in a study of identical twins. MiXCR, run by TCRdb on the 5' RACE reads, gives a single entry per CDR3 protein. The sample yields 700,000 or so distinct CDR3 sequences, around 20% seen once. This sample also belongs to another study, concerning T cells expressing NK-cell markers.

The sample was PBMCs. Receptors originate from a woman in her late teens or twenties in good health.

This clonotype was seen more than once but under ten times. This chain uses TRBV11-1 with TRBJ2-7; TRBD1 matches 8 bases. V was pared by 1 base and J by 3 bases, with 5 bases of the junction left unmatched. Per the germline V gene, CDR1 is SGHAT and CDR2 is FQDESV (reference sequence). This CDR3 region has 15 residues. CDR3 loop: CASSLEPTGDYEQYF. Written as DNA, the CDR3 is TGTGCCAGCAGCTTAGAGCCGACAGGGGACTACGAGCAGTACTTC.

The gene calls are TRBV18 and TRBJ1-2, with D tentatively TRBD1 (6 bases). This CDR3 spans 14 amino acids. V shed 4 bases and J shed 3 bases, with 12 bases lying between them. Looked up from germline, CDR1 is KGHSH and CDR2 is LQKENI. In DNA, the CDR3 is TGTGCCAGCTCACTACGTACAGGGTACTATGGCTACACCTTC. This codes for CASSLRTGYYGYTF.

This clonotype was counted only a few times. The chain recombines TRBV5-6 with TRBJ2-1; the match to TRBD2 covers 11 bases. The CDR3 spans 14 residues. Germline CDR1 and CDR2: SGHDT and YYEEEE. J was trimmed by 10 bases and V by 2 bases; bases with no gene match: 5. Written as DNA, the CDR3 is TGTGCCAGCAGCTTCGGACTAGCGGGCCGGGAGCAGTTCTTC. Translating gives CASSFGLAGREQFF.